This T cell receptor (beta chain) was recorded in a study of T-cell reconstitution after alpha-beta-depleted transplantation in children. The CDR3 sequence is 14 residues long. CDR1 is MDHEN and CDR2 is SYDVKM in the germline V gene. V lost 3 bases to trimming and J lost 6 bases; unmatched junction nucleotides: 4. In its sample, this clonotype was seen a few times. Preparation of the TCRbeta library used unique molecular identifiers. TCRdb redid the calling of the PCR reads with MiXCR, one entry per CDR3 protein. The data show fewer than 400,000 distinct CDR3 sequences, roughly 22% seen once. The specimen comprised PBMCs from the stem cell graft donor, sampled from the stem cell graft. This clonotype was sampled from a human donor who donated a stem cell graft to a child with acute myeloid leukemia. The rearrangement joins TRBV28 to TRBJ2-3, with TRBD2 identical over 9 bases. CDR3 amino acids: CASSFGGRADTQYF. The DNA of the CDR3 is TGTGCCAGCAGTTTCGGCGGGAGGGCGGATACGCAGTATTTT.